This T cell receptor (beta chain) is drawn from a study of response to subunit inactivated influenza vaccine. Study-level points and caveats: Authors suggested each seasonal flu vaccination may recruit only limited numbers of new T cells.

This CDR3 is built from 14 residues. V gave up 1 base and J gave up 4 bases, with 8 bases separating them. There are a few counts of this clonotype. Its antigen is currently unknown. Using its own MiXCR run on the RT-PCR reads, TCRdb lists one record per CDR3 protein. The sample shows around 250,000 distinct CDR3 sequences, 12% of them seen only once. The sequence was obtained from a man aged 45-60 years who received an inactivated influenza vaccine. The chain couples TRBV12-3 or TRBV12-4 to TRBJ2-4; weak D call: TRBD1 (5 bases). Sequences were derived from non-naive T cells sorted from PBMCs, sampled roughly 15 days before vaccination. CDR3 in amino acids: CASSLGQNKNIQYF. The DNA of the CDR3 is TGTGCCAGCAGTTTAGGACAGAATAAAAACATTCAGTACTTC.